The 22 T cell receptor beta chains below come from one sample, sequenced in a study of T cell changes during pregnancy in multiple sclerosis. TCRdb's copy holds only in-frame clones and misses some; the assay was immunoSEQ multiplex PCR. The sample has around 35,000 clones, almost 95% seen once. Here the sequenced sample was CD4+ T cells from peripheral blood mononuclear cells, taken in the third trimester of pregnancy. The receptors originated from a female donor in good health, enrolled as a control in a pregnancy study.

The chain links TRBV10-3 to TRBJ1-1; D remains unclear. In germline, CDR1 is ENHRY, CDR2 SYGVKD. The CDR3 has 13 residues. Trimming took off 2 bases at V and 1 base at J, with 5 bases between the two ends. In nucleotides, the CDR3 is TGTGCCATCAGTGAGAACGGGAACACTGAAGCTTTCTTT. Its protein product is CAISENGNTEAFF.

The V call is TRBV11-1, the J call TRBJ1-6; 8 bases map to TRBD1. The CDR3 is 14 residues long. After removal of 5 bases from V and 10 bases from J, the junction contained 7 bases not matched to a gene. The germline gives CDR1 SGHAT, CDR2 FQDESV (reference sequence). For the CDR3, the DNA is TGTGCCAGCAGCCTCGGACAGGGCGGCTCACCCCTCCACTTT. It encodes CASSLGQGGSPLHF.

The V gene is TRBV6-1, the J gene TRBJ2-7; no reliable D call. Trimming cost V 2 bases and J 0 bases, with 11 bases left between them. The length of the CDR3 is 15 residues. Germline-derived CDR1 and CDR2 are MNHNS and SASEGT. The CDR3: CASSESVGSSYEQYF. As DNA, the CDR3 is TGTGCCAGCAGTGAATCGGTGGGCAGCTCCTACGAGCAGTACTTC.

V is TRBV19 and J is TRBJ1-6; 9 positions match TRBD1. The CDR3 totals 16 residues. The J segment lost 0 bases and the V segment lost 6 bases, leaving 3 bases of the junction unmatched. Per the germline V gene, CDR1 is LNHDA and CDR2 is SQIVND (reference sequence). Here the CDR3 reads CASRDRGDSYNSPLHF. In DNA form, the CDR3 reads TGTGCCAGTAGGGACAGGGGTGACTCCTATAATTCACCCCTCCACTTT.

The gene calls are TRBV5-1 and TRBJ2-1; tentative D call: TRBD2 (7 bases). Germline CDR1 and CDR2: SGHRS and YFSETQ. The CDR3 length is 14 residues. The V gene lost 4 bases and the J gene lost 10 bases, with 18 bases spanning the gap. DNA of the CDR3: TGCGCCAGCAGCAAAGGAGGGGGGGTACCCGAGCAGTTCTTC. It specifies CASSKGGGVPEQFF.

V gene TRBV11-2 combines with J gene TRBJ2-5, with D perhaps TRBD2 (7 bases). Trimming removed 0 bases from V and 6 bases from J, with 17 bases in between. CDR3 size: 16 residues. Germline CDR1 is SGHAT and CDR2 is FQNNGV. CDR3 loop: CASSLDTRGGEKTQYF. For the CDR3, the DNA is TGTGCCAGCAGCTTAGATACAAGGGGGGGCGAAAAGACCCAGTACTTC.

This chain uses TRBV7-2 with TRBJ1-1; 7 nucleotides match TRBD1. CDR3 size: 15 residues. Trimming cost V 5 bases and J 0 bases; bases outside gene matches: 6. The germline V gene encodes CDR1 SGHTA and CDR2 FQGNSA. The CDR3, as DNA: TGTGCCAGCAGCCAACAGACAGGGCTGAACACTGAAGCTTTCTTT. This codes for CASSQQTGLNTEAFF.

The chain joins TRBV6-1 to TRBJ2-3; D call uncertain. V was pared by 4 bases and J by 5 bases, with 4 bases between. Germline V gene data show CDR1 as MNHNS and CDR2 as SASEGT. The CDR3 totals 11 residues. This chain's CDR3 is CASSALDTQYF. The CDR3 DNA is TGTGCCAGCAGTGCCTTAGATACGCAGTATTTT.

The CDR3 region is CASSRQGGDGYTF. The CDR3 DNA reads TGTGCCAGCAGTCGACAGGGGGGTGATGGCTACACCTTC. The V gene is TRBV6-5, the J gene TRBJ1-2, with 9 positions matching TRBD1. CDR3 length equals 13 residues. Unmatched junction bases numbered 4, after V lost 5 bases and J lost 6 bases. CDR1 and CDR2 from the germline V gene are MNHEY and SVGAGI.

The V call is TRBV14, the J call TRBJ1-6; TRBD1 matches 7 bases. Trimming at V came to 4 bases and at J to 0 bases, leaving 9 bases not matched to a gene. This CDR3 is 18 amino acids long. Germline loops: CDR1 SGHDN, CDR2 FVKESK. The CDR3 sequence: CASSLGDSASSYNSPLHF. CDR3 DNA: TGTGCCAGCAGCCTAGGGGACAGCGCGAGCTCCTATAATTCACCCCTCCACTTT.

The chain couples TRBV7-2 to TRBJ2-1, with TRBD1 matching 7 bases. The CDR3 has 15 amino acids. Germline CDR1 is SGHTA and CDR2 is FQGNSA. J lost 2 bases, V lost 5 bases, and 6 bases had no gene match. The CDR3 protein is CASSPDRMTYNEQFF. In nucleotides, the CDR3 is TGTGCCAGCAGCCCGGACAGGATGACCTACAATGAGCAGTTCTTC.

V gene TRBV7-2 combines with J gene TRBJ1-1; weak D call: TRBD1 (5 bases). The V end lost 4 bases, the J end lost 0 bases, and 18 bases lay between the germline ends. Per germline, CDR1 SGHTA and CDR2 FQGNSA. There are 17 residues in the CDR3. Written as DNA, the CDR3 is TGTGCCAGCAGCTCCCCAAGGGGCGGGAGCCTGAACACTGAAGCTTTCTTT. This translates into CASSSPRGGSLNTEAFF.

V usage is TRBV5-6 and J usage is TRBJ1-6, with 9 nucleotides matching TRBD1. Germline values: CDR1 SGHDT, CDR2 YYEEEE. With V trimmed by 0 bases and J by 9 bases, 4 bases remained unmatched. The CDR3 consists of 15 residues. The CDR3 DNA reads as TGTGCCAGCAGCTTGGACCGGGACAGGGCTTCACCCCTCCACTTT. The encoded protein is CASSLDRDRASPLHF.

For this clone: The sample contains more than one DNA sequence encoding this CDR3. The chain uses TRBV28 and TRBJ2-3; D is uncertain. Germline CDR1 is MDHEN and CDR2 is SYDVKM. This CDR3 is 15 amino acids long. V dropped 2 bases and J dropped 0 bases, with 9 bases sitting between them. The CDR3 DNA follows: TGTGCCAGCAGTTTACGTCCGTCTAGCACAGATACGCAGTATTTT. Translating gives CASSLRPSSTDTQYF.

The chain combines TRBV28 with TRBJ1-1; 7 bases match TRBD1. This CDR3 has 12 residues. Germline lookup yields CDR1 MDHEN and CDR2 SYDVKM. V was clipped by 11 bases and J by 4 bases; unmatched bases: 7. The CDR3 loop is CAGGQLTTEAFF. CDR3 coding DNA: TGTGCCGGGGGACAGCTCACCACTGAAGCTTTCTTT.

The chain joins TRBV10-3 to TRBJ2-2; D not certain. CDR3 length equals 15 residues. Trimming took 0 bases from V and 4 from J, leaving 9 bases between them. In germline, CDR1 is ENHRY, CDR2 SYGVKD. The CDR3 DNA reads TGTGCCATCAGTGAGTCGACATTGTCCACCGGGGAGCTGTTTTTT. It yields the protein CAISESTLSTGELFF.

V and J are TRBV9 and TRBJ1-1; D may be TRBD1 (6 bases). Germline CDR1 reads SGDLS; CDR2 reads YYNGEE. The ends were cut back, 4 bases at V and 3 bases at J, with 22 bases in the middle. This CDR3 has 17 residues. CDR3 protein: CASSPRPRTETYTEAFF. The CDR3 DNA sequence: TGTGCCAGCAGCCCTAGGCCACGGACAGAAACATACACTGAAGCTTTCTTT.

The chain is built from TRBV5-6 and TRBJ2-2; D is undetermined. CDR1 is SGHDT and CDR2 is YYEEEE in the germline V gene. The CDR3 consists of 11 residues. The germline V and J ends were trimmed by 4 bases and 10 bases, with 8 bases remaining between them. The CDR3 nucleotides are TGTGCCAGCAGCGCGGAGATGGAGCTGTTTTTT. Protein sequence: CASSAEMELFF.

The chain links TRBV28 to TRBJ1-6; D remains ambiguous. Per germline, CDR1 MDHEN and CDR2 SYDVKM. The CDR3 totals 11 residues. Trimming took off 7 bases at V and 10 bases at J, with 8 bases between the two ends. CDR3 DNA: TGTGCCAGCAAGACTAAGTCACCCCTCCACTTT. Translating gives CASKTKSPLHF.

This clone has just one count. The V call is TRBV18, the J call TRBJ1-5; D not resolved. Deletions cut 3 bases from V and 7 bases from J, with 10 bases between. Per germline, CDR1 KGHSH and CDR2 LQKENI. This CDR3 has 13 amino acids. The CDR3 sequence is CASSPSREQPQHF. CDR3 nucleotide sequence: TGTGCCAGCTCACCCTCCCGAGAGCAGCCCCAGCATTTT.

CDR3 nucleotide sequence: TGCGCCAGCAGCTTCACAGGGGAGAATTCACCCCTCCACTTT. Encoded protein: CASSFTGENSPLHF. This chain links TRBV5-1 with TRBJ1-6, with 7 bases lining up with TRBD1. The CDR3 is 14 residues long. J gave up 7 bases and V 2 bases, and 3 bases lay outside the gene matches. Germline CDR1 reads SGHRS; CDR2 reads YFSETQ.

This chain links TRBV7-9 with TRBJ2-2; 7 bases line up with TRBD1. V lost 1 base to trimming and J lost 6 bases; unmatched junction nucleotides: 17. CDR1 and CDR2 (germline): SEHNR, FQNEAQ (reference sequence). The CDR3 has 19 amino acids. In DNA, the CDR3 is TGTGCCAGCAGCTTAGTTGGGGGCCGACAGGGCCTGGGCCCCGGGGAGCTGTTTTTT. It yields the protein CASSLVGGRQGLGPGELFF.